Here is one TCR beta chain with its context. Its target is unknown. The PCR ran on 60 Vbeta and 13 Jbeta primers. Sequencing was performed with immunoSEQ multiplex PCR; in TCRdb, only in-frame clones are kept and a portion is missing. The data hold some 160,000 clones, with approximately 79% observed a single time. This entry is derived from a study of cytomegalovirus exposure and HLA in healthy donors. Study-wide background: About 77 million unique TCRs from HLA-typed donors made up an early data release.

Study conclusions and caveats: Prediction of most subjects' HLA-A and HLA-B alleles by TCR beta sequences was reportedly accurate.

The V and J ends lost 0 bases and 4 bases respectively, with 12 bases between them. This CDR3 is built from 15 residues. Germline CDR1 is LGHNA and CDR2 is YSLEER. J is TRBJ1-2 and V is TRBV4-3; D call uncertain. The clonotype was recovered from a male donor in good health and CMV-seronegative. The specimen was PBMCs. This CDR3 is CASSQEYRGSYGYTF. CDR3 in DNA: TGCGCCAGCAGCCAAGAATACCGGGGTAGCTATGGCTACACCTTC.